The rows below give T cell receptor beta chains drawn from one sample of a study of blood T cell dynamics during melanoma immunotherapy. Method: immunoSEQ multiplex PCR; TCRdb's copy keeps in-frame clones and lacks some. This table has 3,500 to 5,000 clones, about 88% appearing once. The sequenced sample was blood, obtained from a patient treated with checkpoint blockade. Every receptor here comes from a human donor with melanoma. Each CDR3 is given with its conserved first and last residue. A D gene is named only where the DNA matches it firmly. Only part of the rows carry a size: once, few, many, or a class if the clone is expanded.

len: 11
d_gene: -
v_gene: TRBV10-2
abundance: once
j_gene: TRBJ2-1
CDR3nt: TGCGCCAGCAGTGCCATCAATGAGCAGTTCTTC
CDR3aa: CASSAINEQFF

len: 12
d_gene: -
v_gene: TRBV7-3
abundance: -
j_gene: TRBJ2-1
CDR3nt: TGTGCCAGCAGCTTAAGTCCGGACCAGCTGTTCTTC
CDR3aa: CASSLSPDQLFF

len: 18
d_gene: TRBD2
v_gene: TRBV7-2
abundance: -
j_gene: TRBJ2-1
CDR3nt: TGTGCCAGCAGCTTGTCTACCCCTTGGGCGGGGGGCAACAATGAGCAGTTCTTC
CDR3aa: CASSLSTPWAGGNNEQFF

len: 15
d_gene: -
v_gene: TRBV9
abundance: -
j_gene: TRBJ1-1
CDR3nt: TGTGCCAGCAGCCCCCAGGGAATGTCTAACACTGAAGCTTTCTTT
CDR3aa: CASSPQGMSNTEAFF

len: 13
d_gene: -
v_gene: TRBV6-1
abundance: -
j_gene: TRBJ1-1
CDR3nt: TGTGCCAGCAGTGAAGCACGGTACTTTGAAGCTTTCTTT
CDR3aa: CASSEARYFEAFF

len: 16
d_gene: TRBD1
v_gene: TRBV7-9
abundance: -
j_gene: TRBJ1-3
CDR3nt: TGTGCCAGCAGCCCCTGGGACAGGGGGCAAGGAAACACCATATATTTT
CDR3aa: CASSPWDRGQGNTIYF

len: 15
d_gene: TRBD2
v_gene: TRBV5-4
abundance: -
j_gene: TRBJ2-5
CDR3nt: TGTGCCACTGGGACTAGCGGGGGGGCACGGGAGACCCAGTACTTC
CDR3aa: CATGTSGGARETQYF

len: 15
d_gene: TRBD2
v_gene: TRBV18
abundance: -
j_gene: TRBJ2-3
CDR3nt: TGTGCCAGCTCACCAGAGGGGACTAGGGCAGATACGCAGTATTTT
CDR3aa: CASSPEGTRADTQYF

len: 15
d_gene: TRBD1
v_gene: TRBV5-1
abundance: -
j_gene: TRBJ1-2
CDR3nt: TGCGCCAGCACGGACCGGACAGGGATCCCTCATGGCTACACCTTC
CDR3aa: CASTDRTGIPHGYTF

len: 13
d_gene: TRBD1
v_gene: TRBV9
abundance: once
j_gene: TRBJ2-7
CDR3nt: TGTGCCAGCAGCGTTAAAGGGGGCAGCGAGCAGTACTTC
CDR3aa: CASSVKGGSEQYF

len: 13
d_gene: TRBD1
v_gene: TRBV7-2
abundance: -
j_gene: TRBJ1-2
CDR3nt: TGTGCCAGCAGCCAGGACAGGATCTATGGCTACACCTTC
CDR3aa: CASSQDRIYGYTF

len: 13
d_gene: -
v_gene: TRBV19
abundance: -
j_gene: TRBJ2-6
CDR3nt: TGTGCCAGTCGCAACTCTGGGGCCAACGTCCTGACTTTC
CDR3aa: CASRNSGANVLTF

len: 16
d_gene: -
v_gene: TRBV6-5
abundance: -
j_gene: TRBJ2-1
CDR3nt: TGTGCCAGCAGTTACGAGGGGATGGGTTCCTACAATGAGCAGTTCTTC
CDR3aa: CASSYEGMGSYNEQFF

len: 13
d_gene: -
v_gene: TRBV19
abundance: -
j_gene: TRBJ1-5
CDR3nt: TGTGCCAGTAGTAAGACAGCCAATCAGCCCCAGCATTTT
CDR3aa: CASSKTANQPQHF

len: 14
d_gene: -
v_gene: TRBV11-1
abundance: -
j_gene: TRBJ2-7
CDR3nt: TGTGCCAGCAGCTTAGGGCAGGGAACCTACGAGCAGTACTTC
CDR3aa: CASSLGQGTYEQYF

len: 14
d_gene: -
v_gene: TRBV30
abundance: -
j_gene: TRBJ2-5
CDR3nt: TGTGCCTGGAGTGTAAGGACCCGGCGAGAGACCCAGTACTTC
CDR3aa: CAWSVRTRRETQYF

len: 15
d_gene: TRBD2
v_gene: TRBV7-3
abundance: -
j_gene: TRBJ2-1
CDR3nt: TGTGCCAGCAGCTTATCGACTAGCGGCCCGGGTAAGCAGTTCTTC
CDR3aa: CASSLSTSGPGKQFF

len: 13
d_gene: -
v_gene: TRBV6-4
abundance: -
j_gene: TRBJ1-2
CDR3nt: TGTGCCAGCAGTGTCAGGGAGGACTATGGCTACACCTTC
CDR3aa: CASSVREDYGYTF